The rows below give T cell receptor beta chains drawn from one sample of a study of response to subunit inactivated influenza vaccine. TCRdb used MiXCR to reprocess the RT-PCR reads, holding one entry per CDR3 protein. This sample has around 650,000 distinct CDR3 sequences, with 15% to 18% found just once. The material sequenced was PBMCs from blood, taken about 12 days after vaccination. These receptors came from a man aged 50-59 years who received an inactivated influenza vaccine. The CDR3 runs from the conserved cysteine through the conserved F or W. Fields, in order: J gene, clone size, V gene, D gene, CDR3 protein, CDR3 DNA. A D gene is named only where the DNA matches it firmly. Part of the rows lack a size; the others show once, few, many or a class for expanded clones.

j_gene: TRBJ2-2
abundance: .
v_gene: TRBV4-2
d_gene: .
CDR3aa: CASSQEPSPGELFF
CDR3nt: TGTGCCAGCAGCCAAGAGCCCAGCCCCGGGGAGCTGTTTTTT

j_gene: TRBJ1-2
abundance: many
v_gene: TRBV12-3/TRBV12-4
d_gene: .
CDR3aa: CASSLQGYGYTF
CDR3nt: TGTGCCAGCAGTTTACAGGGGTATGGCTACACCTTC

j_gene: TRBJ1-2
abundance: few
v_gene: TRBV20-1
d_gene: .
CDR3aa: CSASPGTGTKYGYTF
CDR3nt: TGCAGTGCTAGCCCCGGGACTGGGACAAAGTATGGCTACACCTTC

j_gene: TRBJ2-3
abundance: few
v_gene: TRBV19
d_gene: TRBD2
CDR3aa: CASSIMVTSGYTDTQYF
CDR3nt: TGTGCCAGTAGTATAATGGTAACTAGCGGATACACAGATACGCAGTATTTT

j_gene: TRBJ2-2
abundance: few
v_gene: TRBV5-1
d_gene: .
CDR3aa: CASSLGTTANTGELFF
CDR3nt: TGCGCCAGCAGCTTAGGAACGACAGCGAACACCGGGGAGCTGTTTTTT

j_gene: TRBJ2-2
abundance: .
v_gene: TRBV4-1
d_gene: TRBD2
CDR3aa: CASSLLGLAGGPGELFF
CDR3nt: TGCGCCAGCAGCCTCCTCGGACTAGCGGGGGGGCCCGGGGAGCTGTTTTTT

j_gene: TRBJ2-2
abundance: .
v_gene: TRBV12-3/TRBV12-4
d_gene: .
CDR3aa: CASSQTAANTGELFF
CDR3nt: TGTGCCAGCAGCCAGACAGCTGCGAACACCGGGGAGCTGTTTTTT

j_gene: TRBJ1-1
abundance: few
v_gene: TRBV5-1
d_gene: .
CDR3aa: CASSLQLQGLNTEAFF
CDR3nt: TGCGCCAGCAGCTTGCAACTTCAGGGTTTGAACACTGAAGCTTTCTTT

j_gene: TRBJ2-7
abundance: many
v_gene: TRBV20-1
d_gene: TRBD2
CDR3aa: CSVYSGLSYEQYF
CDR3nt: TGCAGTGTGTATAGCGGGCTCTCCTACGAGCAGTACTTC

j_gene: TRBJ1-5
abundance: .
v_gene: TRBV4-1
d_gene: TRBD1
CDR3aa: CASARQGDQPQHF
CDR3nt: TGCGCCAGCGCGAGACAGGGTGATCAGCCCCAGCATTTT

j_gene: TRBJ1-6
abundance: few
v_gene: TRBV4-2
d_gene: TRBD1
CDR3aa: CASSQDLQGDSPLHF
CDR3nt: TGTGCCAGCAGCCAAGATTTACAGGGGGATTCACCCCTCCACTTT

j_gene: TRBJ2-1
abundance: .
v_gene: TRBV19
d_gene: .
CDR3aa: CASSIGFSYNEQFF
CDR3nt: TGTGCCAGTAGTATAGGGTTCTCCTACAATGAGCAGTTCTTC

j_gene: TRBJ2-3
abundance: .
v_gene: TRBV20-1
d_gene: TRBD1
CDR3aa: CSARDIRQGGTDTQYF
CDR3nt: TGCAGTGCTAGGGACATAAGACAGGGTGGTACAGATACGCAGTATTTT

j_gene: TRBJ2-5
abundance: few
v_gene: TRBV11-2
d_gene: TRBD2
CDR3aa: CASSLEFGGEETQYF
CDR3nt: TGTGCCAGCAGCTTAGAGTTCGGGGGGGAAGAGACCCAGTACTTC

j_gene: TRBJ2-2
abundance: once
v_gene: TRBV2
d_gene: .
CDR3aa: CASSERRSTGELFF
CDR3nt: TGTGCCAGCAGTGAACGGCGGAGCACCGGGGAGCTGTTTTTT

j_gene: TRBJ1-4
abundance: few
v_gene: TRBV18
d_gene: TRBD1
CDR3aa: CASSPFGQGGEEKLFF
CDR3nt: TGTGCCAGCTCACCCTTCGGACAGGGCGGGGAGGAAAAACTGTTTTTT

j_gene: TRBJ1-1
abundance: .
v_gene: TRBV20-1
d_gene: .
CDR3aa: CSARVAGPATEAFF
CDR3nt: TGCAGTGCTAGAGTCGCGGGGCCGGCCACTGAAGCTTTCTTT

j_gene: TRBJ1-2
abundance: .
v_gene: TRBV6-2/TRBV6-3
d_gene: TRBD1
CDR3aa: CASRSLFEQGENYGYTF
CDR3nt: TGTGCCAGCAGGTCCCTTTTCGAGCAGGGGGAAAACTATGGCTACACCTTC

j_gene: TRBJ1-4
abundance: .
v_gene: TRBV5-5
d_gene: .
CDR3aa: CASSLDLTRGVEKLFF
CDR3nt: TGTGCCAGCAGCTTGGATCTTACGCGGGGGGTTGAAAAACTGTTTTTT

j_gene: TRBJ2-2
abundance: many
v_gene: TRBV7-9
d_gene: .
CDR3aa: CASSFASGLAYTGELFF
CDR3nt: TGTGCCAGCAGCTTTGCATCCGGGCTTGCCTACACCGGGGAGCTGTTTTTT

j_gene: TRBJ2-1
abundance: few
v_gene: TRBV7-9
d_gene: .
CDR3aa: CASTDDGVYEQFF
CDR3nt: TGTGCCAGCACCGATGATGGTGTTTATGAGCAGTTCTTC

j_gene: TRBJ2-5
abundance: few
v_gene: TRBV16
d_gene: .
CDR3aa: CASSQTLPWETQYF
CDR3nt: TGTGCCAGCAGCCAGACCCTCCCCTGGGAGACCCAGTACTTC

j_gene: TRBJ1-1
abundance: few
v_gene: TRBV28
d_gene: .
CDR3aa: CASSPPGLGTEAFF
CDR3nt: TGTGCCAGCAGTCCCCCAGGGTTAGGCACTGAAGCTTTCTTT

j_gene: TRBJ1-1
abundance: .
v_gene: TRBV5-4
d_gene: .
CDR3aa: CASSLELWWQEAEDTEAFF
CDR3nt: TGTGCCAGCAGCTTGGAATTGTGGTGGCAGGAGGCAGAGGACACTGAAGCTTTCTTT

j_gene: TRBJ2-5
abundance: many
v_gene: TRBV20-1
d_gene: .
CDR3aa: CSAKQIQETQYF
CDR3nt: TGCAGTGCTAAACAGATTCAAGAGACCCAGTACTTC

j_gene: TRBJ2-2
abundance: few
v_gene: TRBV6-2/TRBV6-3
d_gene: .
CDR3aa: CASTQSTGELFF
CDR3nt: TGTGCCAGCACCCAGTCCACCGGGGAGCTGTTTTTT